The following is a T cell receptor beta chain sequence with its context. Its antigen is unidentified. This sample is drawn from a study of OX40 agonist ivuxolimab in advanced cancers. General study findings and limits: There was clonal expansion of CD4+ and CD8+ blood T cells by week 6 at 0.1 to 3.0 mg/kg.

Germline CDR1 reads SQVTM; CDR2 reads ANQGSEA. The V segment lost 4 bases and the J segment 10 bases; nucleotides outside the gene matches: 4. The length of the CDR3 is 11 residues. Generated by immunoSEQ multiplex PCR, the TCRdb table keeps only in-frame clones and is missing some. The table lists about 72,000 clones, about 88% of them singletons. The chain has TRBV29-1 and TRBJ2-1, with TRBD1 identical over 7 bases. The material sequenced was CD4+ or CD8+ T cells sorted from blood, taken in a trial of the OX40 agonist ivuxolimab. This receptor was identified in an adult with an advanced solid tumor such as melanoma, head and neck, liver or kidney cancer. The CDR3 sequence is CSVVGGREQFF. CDR3 in DNA: TGCAGCGTTGTAGGGGGCCGAGAGCAGTTCTTC.